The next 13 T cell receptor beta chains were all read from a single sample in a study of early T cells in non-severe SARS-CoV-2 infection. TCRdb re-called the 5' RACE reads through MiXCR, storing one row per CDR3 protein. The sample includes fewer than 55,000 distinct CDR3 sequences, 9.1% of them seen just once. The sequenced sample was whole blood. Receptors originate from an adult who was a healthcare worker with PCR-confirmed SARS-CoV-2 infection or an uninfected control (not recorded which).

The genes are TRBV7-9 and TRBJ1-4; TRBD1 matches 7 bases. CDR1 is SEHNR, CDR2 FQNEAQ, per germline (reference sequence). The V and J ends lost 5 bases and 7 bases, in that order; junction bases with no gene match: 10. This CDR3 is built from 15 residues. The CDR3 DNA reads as TGTGCCAGCAGCCTGGACGGGACAGAGGCTGAAAAACTGTTTTTT. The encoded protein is CASSLDGTEAEKLFF.

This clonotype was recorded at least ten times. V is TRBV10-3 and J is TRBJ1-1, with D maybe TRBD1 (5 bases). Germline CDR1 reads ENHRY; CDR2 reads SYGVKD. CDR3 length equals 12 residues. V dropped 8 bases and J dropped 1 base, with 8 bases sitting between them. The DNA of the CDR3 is TGTGCCATCCTGACAGAGAACACTGAAGCTTTCTTT. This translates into CAILTENTEAFF.

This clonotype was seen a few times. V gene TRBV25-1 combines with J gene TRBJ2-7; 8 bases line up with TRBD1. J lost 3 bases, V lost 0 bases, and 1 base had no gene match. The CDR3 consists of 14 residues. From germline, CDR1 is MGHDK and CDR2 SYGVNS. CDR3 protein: CASSEYGQGYEQYF. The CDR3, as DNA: TGTGCCAGCAGTGAATATGGACAGGGCTACGAGCAGTACTTC.

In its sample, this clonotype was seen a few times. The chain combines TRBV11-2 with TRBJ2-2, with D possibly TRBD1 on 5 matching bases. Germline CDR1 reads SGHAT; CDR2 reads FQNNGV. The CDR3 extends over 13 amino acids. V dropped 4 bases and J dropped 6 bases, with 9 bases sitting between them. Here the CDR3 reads CASSSQGAGELFF. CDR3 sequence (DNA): TGTGCCAGCAGCTCCCAAGGGGCCGGGGAGCTGTTTTTT.

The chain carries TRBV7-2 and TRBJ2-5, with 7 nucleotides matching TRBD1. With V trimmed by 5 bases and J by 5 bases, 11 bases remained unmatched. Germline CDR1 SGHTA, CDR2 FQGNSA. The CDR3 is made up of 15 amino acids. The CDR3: CASSPDRDPGETQYF. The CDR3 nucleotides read TGTGCCAGCAGCCCAGACAGGGATCCCGGGGAGACCCAGTACTTC. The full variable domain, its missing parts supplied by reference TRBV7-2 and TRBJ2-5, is GAGVSQSPSNKVTEKGKDVELRCDPISGHTALYWYRQSLGQGLEFLIYFQGNSAPDKSGLPSDRFSAERTGGSVSTLTIQRTQQEDSAVYLCASSPDRDPGETQYFGPGTRLLVL.

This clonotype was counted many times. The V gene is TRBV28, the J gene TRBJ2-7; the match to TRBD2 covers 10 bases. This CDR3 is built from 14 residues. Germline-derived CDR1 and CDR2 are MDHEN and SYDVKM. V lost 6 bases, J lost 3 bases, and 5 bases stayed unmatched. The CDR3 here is CASRKAGGYYEQYF. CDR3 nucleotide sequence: TGTGCCAGCAGGAAAGCGGGAGGGTACTACGAGCAGTACTTC.

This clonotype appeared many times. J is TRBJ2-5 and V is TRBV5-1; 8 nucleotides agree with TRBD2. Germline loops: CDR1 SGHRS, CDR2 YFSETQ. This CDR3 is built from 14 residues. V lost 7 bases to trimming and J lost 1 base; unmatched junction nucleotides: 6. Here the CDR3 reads CASGSGTPQETQYF. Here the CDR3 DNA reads TGCGCCAGCGGTAGCGGGACTCCCCAAGAGACCCAGTACTTC.

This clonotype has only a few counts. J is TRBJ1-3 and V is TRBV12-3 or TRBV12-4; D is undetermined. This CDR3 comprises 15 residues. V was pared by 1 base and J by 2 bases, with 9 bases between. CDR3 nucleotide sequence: TGTGCCAGCAGTTTAGGGGCTCATACTGGAAACACCATATATTTT. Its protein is CASSLGAHTGNTIYF.

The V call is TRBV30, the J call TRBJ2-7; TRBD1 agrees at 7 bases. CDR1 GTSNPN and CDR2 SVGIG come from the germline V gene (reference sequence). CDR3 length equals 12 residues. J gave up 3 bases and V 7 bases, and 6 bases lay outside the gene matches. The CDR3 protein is CAFEGGGYEQYF. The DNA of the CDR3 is TGTGCCTTTGAAGGGGGCGGCTACGAGCAGTACTTC. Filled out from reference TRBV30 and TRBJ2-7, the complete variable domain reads SQTIHQWPATLVQPVGSPLSLECTVEGTSNPNLYWYRQAAGRGLQLLFYSVGIGQISSEVPQNLSASRPQDRQFILSSKKLLLSDSGFYLCAFEGGGYEQYFGPGTRLTVT.

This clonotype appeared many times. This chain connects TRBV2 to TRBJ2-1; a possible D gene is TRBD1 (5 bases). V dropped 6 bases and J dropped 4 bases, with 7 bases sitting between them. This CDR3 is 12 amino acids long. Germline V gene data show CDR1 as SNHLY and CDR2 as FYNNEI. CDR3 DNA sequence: TGTGCCAGCAGCGACAGTTACAATGAGCAGTTCTTC. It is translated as CASSDSYNEQFF.

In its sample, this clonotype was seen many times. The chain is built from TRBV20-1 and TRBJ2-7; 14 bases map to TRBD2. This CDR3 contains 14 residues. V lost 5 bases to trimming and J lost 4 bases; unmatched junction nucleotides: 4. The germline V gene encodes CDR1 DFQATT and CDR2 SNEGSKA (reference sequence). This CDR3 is CSARGTSGRYEQYF. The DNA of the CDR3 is TGCAGTGCTCGGGGGACTAGCGGGAGATACGAGCAGTACTTC.

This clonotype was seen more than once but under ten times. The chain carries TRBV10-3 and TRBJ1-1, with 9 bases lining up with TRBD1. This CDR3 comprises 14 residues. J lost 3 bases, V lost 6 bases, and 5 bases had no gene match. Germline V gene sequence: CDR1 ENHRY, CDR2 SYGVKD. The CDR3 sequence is CAIRGGQGYTEAFF. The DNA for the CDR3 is TGTGCCATCAGGGGGGGACAGGGATACACTGAAGCTTTCTTT.

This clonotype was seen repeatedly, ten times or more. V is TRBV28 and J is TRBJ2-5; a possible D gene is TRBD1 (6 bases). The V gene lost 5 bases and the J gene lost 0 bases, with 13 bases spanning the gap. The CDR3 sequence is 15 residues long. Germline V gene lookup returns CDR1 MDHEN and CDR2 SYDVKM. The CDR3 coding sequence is TGTGCCAGCAGTCCTCTGACAGGCAACCAAGAGACCCAGTACTTC. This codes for CASSPLTGNQETQYF.